The 25 T cell receptor beta chains presented below share a single source sample, sequenced in a study of cytomegalovirus exposure and HLA in healthy donors (dated by TCRdb to between 2016 and 2019). Library construction relied on the immunoSEQ multiplex PCR assay. The multiplex PCR relied on a mix of 60 forward primers for TCR Vbeta segments and 13 reverse primers for TCR Jbeta segments. In its TCRdb copy, this immuneACCESS table keeps in-frame sequences only and misses some clones. Where compared with another copy, unresolved V genes explain less than half of these, and the others have no known cause. The sample yields about 180,000 clones; roughly 80% were counted once. The ten largest clones capture under 0.6% of the sample. Sequenced sample: PBMCs. Source of these receptors: a woman aged 45-65 years in good health and CMV-seronegative.

The J gene is TRBJ1-1, the V gene TRBV28; TRBD1 agrees at 8 bases. Germline trimming cut 4 bases from V and 4 bases from J; bases unmatched to any gene: 5. Germline V gene lookup returns CDR1 MDHEN and CDR2 SYDVKM. This CDR3 is built from 14 residues. CDR3 DNA sequence: TGTGCCAGCAGTTCCCAGGGGGCGGTCACTGAAGCTTTCTTT. Residues: CASSSQGAVTEAFF.

This clone was counted once. This sequence joins TRBV5-4 and TRBJ1-3; 7 bases map to TRBD1. The germline V gene has CDR1 SGHNT and CDR2 YYREEE (reference sequence). V lost 0 bases to trimming and J lost 0 bases; unmatched junction nucleotides: 3. The CDR3 is 16 residues long. CDR3 amino acids: CASSLGGGSSGNTIYF. The CDR3 DNA sequence: TGTGCCAGCAGCTTGGGAGGGGGCAGCTCTGGAAACACCATATATTTT.

The chain joins TRBV27 to TRBJ1-5, with 11 positions matching TRBD1. This CDR3 spans 15 amino acids. With 3 bases clipped from V and 5 bases from J, the junction kept 3 bases outside the gene matches. Germline V CDR1 and CDR2: MNHEY, SMNVEV (reference sequence). The CDR3: CASSLWGQGDQPQHF. The CDR3 bases are TGTGCCAGCAGTTTGTGGGGACAGGGGGATCAGCCCCAGCATTTT.

The table lists this clone with a count of one. The chain is built from TRBV18 and TRBJ2-4; 13 nucleotides agree with TRBD2. The CDR3 totals 19 residues. In germline, CDR1 is KGHSH, CDR2 LQKENI. V was clipped by 3 bases and J by 0 bases; unmatched bases: 8. CDR3: CASSPIGLAGALAKNIQYF. CDR3 DNA: TGTGCCAGCTCACCCATCGGACTAGCGGGAGCACTAGCCAAAAACATTCAGTACTTC.

The chain links TRBV2 to TRBJ1-1, with TRBD1 matching over 9 bases. V lost 9 bases to trimming and J lost 5 bases; unmatched junction nucleotides: 7. From germline, CDR1 is SNHLY and CDR2 FYNNEI. The CDR3 covers 13 residues. As DNA, the CDR3 is TGTGCCAGGGAGGGACAGGGAGGGACTGAAGCTTTCTTT. It encodes CAREGQGGTEAFF.

There are a few counts of this clone. V usage is TRBV6-4 and J usage is TRBJ2-1, with TRBD1 matching 9 bases. Per the germline V gene, CDR1 is MRHNA and CDR2 is SNTAGT. The V and J ends lost 8 bases and 3 bases, in that order; junction bases with no gene match: 8. There are 15 residues in the CDR3. The CDR3 sequence: CASRPGQGNYNEQFF. The CDR3 DNA sequence: TGTGCCAGCCGACCGGGACAGGGTAACTACAATGAGCAGTTCTTC.

The rearrangement links TRBV28 to TRBJ2-3, with D unresolved. V was cut by 7 bases and J by 4 bases, with 12 bases left in between. Per the germline V gene, CDR1 is MDHEN and CDR2 is SYDVKM. The CDR3 runs 13 residues. This chain's CDR3 is CASIGGSSDTQYF. CDR3 DNA sequence: TGTGCCAGCATAGGCGGTTCATCAGATACGCAGTATTTT.

This clone was observed a handful of times. The chain links TRBV29-1 to TRBJ1-6; TRBD1 matches at 8 bases. V lost 2 bases and J lost 14; bases outside the gene matches: 8. The CDR3 totals 13 residues. CDR1 is SQVTM and CDR2 is ANQGSEA in the germline V gene. The CDR3 bases are TGCAGCGTTGAATTGGCGGGGGACAGGTCCCTCCACTTT. It specifies CSVELAGDRSLHF.

The chain joins TRBV11-1 to TRBJ1-1, with D perhaps TRBD1 (6 bases). Germline assignment: CDR1 SGHAT and CDR2 FQDESV (reference sequence). V gave up 1 base and J gave up 2 bases, with 11 bases separating them. The CDR3 totals 15 residues. CDR3: CASSLDQGINTEAFF. In DNA, the CDR3 is TGTGCCAGCAGCTTAGACCAGGGGATAAACACTGAAGCTTTCTTT.

V is TRBV5-4 and J is TRBJ2-3; 8 bases map to TRBD2. Germline V gene data show CDR1 as SGHNT and CDR2 as YYREEE (reference sequence). V gave up 2 bases and J gave up 4 bases; unmatched junction bases: 6. The CDR3 is 15 residues long. The CDR3 DNA follows: TGTGCCAGCAGCTTACGGGGGGGCCGTGCAGATACGCAGTATTTT. Amino acids: CASSLRGGRADTQYF.

This rearrangement joins TRBV30 to TRBJ2-1, with 9 bases lining up with TRBD2. The V and J ends lost 5 bases and 8 bases, in that order; junction bases with no gene match: 10. The CDR3 loop spans 14 amino acids. In germline, CDR1 is GTSNPN, CDR2 SVGIG (reference sequence). The CDR3 protein is CAWGSSGIQDEQFF. In DNA, the CDR3 is TGTGCCTGGGGTTCTAGCGGGATTCAGGATGAGCAGTTCTTC.

The table lists this clone with a few counts. The V call is TRBV18, the J call TRBJ2-1; 10 nucleotides align to TRBD2. V was pared by 4 bases and J by 1 base, with 4 bases of the junction left unmatched. Germline CDR1 and CDR2: KGHSH and LQKENI. The CDR3 contains 16 residues. CDR3 bases: TGTGCCAGCTCACTCAGCGGGAGGGCTTCCTACAATGAGCAGTTCTTC. Its translation is CASSLSGRASYNEQFF.

This clone was seen a handful of times. This chain joins TRBV6-1 and TRBJ1-1; D not certain. V gave up 7 bases and J gave up 7 bases, with 19 bases separating them. The CDR3 covers 14 residues. Germline V lookup: CDR1 MNHNS, CDR2 SASEGT. CDR3 sequence (DNA): TGTGCCAGCACCAGTGACAATCGGGAGAGTGAAGCTTTCTTT. Amino acid sequence: CASTSDNRESEAFF.

V and J are TRBV28 and TRBJ2-2; a weak D match, TRBD2 (5 bases). CDR3 length: 15 residues. Germline V gene lookup returns CDR1 MDHEN and CDR2 SYDVKM. The germline V and J ends were trimmed by 6 bases and 3 bases, with 14 bases remaining between them. CDR3 nucleotide sequence: TGTGCCAGCAGAACCCCGGGGTCCTACACCGGGGAGCTGTTTTTT. Protein product: CASRTPGSYTGELFF.

The J gene is TRBJ2-1, the V gene TRBV9, with 10 bases identical to TRBD2. The CDR3 runs to 13 residues. CDR1 and CDR2 from the germline V gene are SGDLS and YYNGEE. V dropped 4 bases and J dropped 9; count of bases not matched to a gene: 4. In DNA form, the CDR3 reads TGTGCCAGCAGCTACACTAGCGGGGTTGAGCAGTTCTTC. This translates into CASSYTSGVEQFF.

The rearrangement links TRBV6-6 to TRBJ2-1; TRBD2 matches at 8 bases. V lost 4 bases to trimming and J lost 2 bases; unmatched junction nucleotides: 4. Germline-derived CDR1 and CDR2 are MNHNY and SVGAGI (reference sequence). This CDR3 has 15 amino acids. CDR3 nucleotides: TGTGCCAGCAGTTCCATCGGGGGGGCCTACAATGAGCAGTTCTTC. It yields the protein CASSSIGGAYNEQFF.

A single count supports this clone. The chain is built from TRBV27 and TRBJ1-2; 10 nucleotides align to TRBD1. This CDR3 contains 15 residues. Germline V gives CDR1 MNHEY, CDR2 SMNVEV (reference sequence). V lost 3 bases, J lost 4 bases, and 5 bases stayed unmatched. CDR3 sequence: CASSFKTGGLYGYTF. The CDR3 DNA reads as TGTGCCAGCAGTTTCAAGACAGGGGGCCTCTATGGCTACACCTTC.

The chain links TRBV29-1 to TRBJ2-5, with D maybe TRBD1 (6 bases). Trimming pared 1 base from V and 1 base from J, leaving 7 bases between. Germline V CDR1 and CDR2: SQVTM, ANQGSEA. The CDR3 length is 13 residues. In DNA form, the CDR3 reads TGCAGCGTTGAAGCCAGGGGCCAAGAGACCCAGTACTTC. Translation gives CSVEARGQETQYF. The complete variable domain, with remaining parts taken from reference TRBV29-1 and TRBJ2-5, reads SAVISQKPSRDICQRGTSLTIQCQVDSQVTMMFWYRQQPGQSLTLIATANQGSEATYESGFVIDKFPISRPNLTFSTLTVSNMSPEDSSIYLCSVEARGQETQYFGPGTRLLVL.

V and J are TRBV9 and TRBJ2-2, with D possibly being TRBD2 (6 bases). Trimming pared 1 base from V and 5 bases from J, leaving 9 bases between. CDR3 length equals 14 residues. Germline-derived CDR1 and CDR2 are SGDLS and YYNGEE. CDR3 nucleotides: TGTGCCAGCAGCGTAAGGAGCGGGACCGGGGAGCTGTTTTTT. This codes for CASSVRSGTGELFF. The full variable domain, with the rest looked up from reference TRBV9 and TRBJ2-2, is DSGVTQTPKHLITATGQRVTLRCSPRSGDLSVYWYQQSLDQGLQFLIQYYNGEERAKGNILERFSAQQFPDLHSELNLSSLELGDSALYFCASSVRSGTGELFFGEGSRLTVL.

This clone appeared once. The chain carries TRBV29-1 and TRBJ2-6, with D possibly TRBD1 on 6 matching bases. The CDR3 covers 16 residues. Per the germline V gene, CDR1 is SQVTM and CDR2 is ANQGSEA. V was pared by 0 bases and J by 0 bases, with 9 bases between. CDR3 loop: CSVEDQGSSGANVLTF. In DNA form, the CDR3 reads TGCAGCGTTGAAGATCAGGGGAGCTCTGGGGCCAACGTCCTGACTTTC.

The DNA for the CDR3 is TGTGCCAGCAGCTTGGCAGGGGCTGGAAACACCATATATTTT. Its protein is CASSLAGAGNTIYF. The chain has TRBV7-3 and TRBJ1-3; TRBD1 might be the D (6 bases). Germline lookup yields CDR1 SGHTA and CDR2 FQGTGA. The CDR3 extends over 14 amino acids. V gave up 3 bases and J gave up 2 bases, with 8 bases separating them.

J is TRBJ1-1 and V is TRBV18, with a weak D call TRBD1 (6 bases). The CDR3 covers 14 residues. Deletions cut 2 bases from V and 1 base from J, with 8 bases between. Germline CDR1 is KGHSH and CDR2 is LQKENI. Here the CDR3 reads CASSPIGGNTEAFF. In DNA, the CDR3 is TGTGCCAGCTCACCAATAGGGGGGAACACTGAAGCTTTCTTT.

The V call is TRBV28, the J call TRBJ1-1; the D is unclear. Germline loops: CDR1 MDHEN, CDR2 SYDVKM. The CDR3 contains 16 residues. V lost 6 bases and J 0 bases, leaving 17 bases between the germline ends. The CDR3 coding sequence is TGTGCCAGCAGCTCTCCCGGGTCTTTTATGAACACTGAAGCTTTCTTT. Amino acids: CASSSPGSFMNTEAFF.

The V and J genes are TRBV18 and TRBJ2-2, with TRBD2 matching over 12 bases. There are 18 residues in the CDR3. Per the germline V gene, CDR1 is KGHSH and CDR2 is LQKENI. V lost 3 bases and J lost 0; bases outside the gene matches: 5. CDR3 nucleotides: TGTGCCAGCTCACCGTGGACTAGCGGGATCACGAACACCGGGGAGCTGTTTTTT. This sequence encodes CASSPWTSGITNTGELFF. Variable domain in full (rest from reference TRBV18 and TRBJ2-2): NAGVMQNPRHLVRRRGQEARLRCSPMKGHSHVYWYRQLPEEGLKFMVYLQKENIIDESGMPKERFSAEFPKEGPSILRIQQVVRGDSAAYFCASSPWTSGITNTGELFFGEGSRLTVL.

V gene TRBV25-1 combines with J gene TRBJ1-1; D is perhaps TRBD1 (6 bases). V was cut by 8 bases and J by 1 base, with 17 bases left in between. From germline, CDR1 is MGHDK and CDR2 SYGVNS. The CDR3 is 15 amino acids. The CDR3 region is CASRGSGARNTEAFF. The CDR3 nucleotides are TGTGCCAGCCGAGGATCAGGGGCGAGGAACACTGAAGCTTTCTTT.